These 9 T cell receptor beta chains came from one sample sequenced in a study of blood T cells in healthy people across ages. The use of a sample-barcoded 5' primer and a J-beta primer mix characterized a second PCR of about 7 to 12 cycles. Via MiXCR, TCRdb re-called the 5' RACE reads, giving one row per CDR3 protein. This sample has about 1,000,000 distinct CDR3 sequences, with under 55% found just once. The sequenced sample consisted of blood. The receptors come from a woman aged 60-75 years in good health.

A word on this clonotype: The junction departs from the called germline gene at one end, perhaps through a read error. The V call is TRBV2, the J call TRBJ2-1, with TRBD1 matching over 8 bases. Germline V gene sequence: CDR1 SNHLY, CDR2 FYNNEI. The CDR3 spans 15 residues. The CDR3 DNA reads as TGTGCCAGCAGTGTAACGACAGGGGCCTACAATGAGCGGTACTTC. This encodes CASSVTTGAYNERYF.

The chain combines TRBV3-1 with TRBJ1-4; TRBD1 matches at 8 bases. The junction had 1 base not matched to a gene; V was cut back by 2 bases and J by 5 bases. CDR3 length equals 14 residues. Germline CDR1 LGHDT, CDR2 YNNKEL (reference sequence). The CDR3 DNA is TGTGCCAGCAGCCAAAGGACAGGGAATGAAAAACTGTTTTTT. This translates into CASSQRTGNEKLFF.

The chain combines TRBV2 with TRBJ2-7, with 9 bases fitting TRBD2. Trimming at V came to 10 bases and at J to 3 bases, leaving 16 bases not matched to a gene. The CDR3 runs 16 residues. Germline CDR1 reads SNHLY; CDR2 reads FYNNEI. CDR3 DNA: TGTGCCACGAGATCATTGGGACTAGCTGCCCTCTACGAGCAGTACTTC. As protein: CATRSLGLAALYEQYF.

The V call is TRBV11-2, the J call TRBJ2-3, with 8 bases matching TRBD1. CDR1 is SGHAT, CDR2 FQNNGV, per germline. CDR3 length equals 17 residues. V lost 1 base to trimming and J lost 3 bases; unmatched junction nucleotides: 9. The CDR3 region has the DNA TGTGCCAGCAGCTTAGGGACAGGGATCCGTGGTACAGATACGCAGTATTTT. Amino acid sequence: CASSLGTGIRGTDTQYF.

To note about this clonotype: One end of the junction is discordant with germline, which a read error may explain. This chain connects TRBV7-2 to TRBJ2-5; 12 bases agree with TRBD2. This CDR3 has 15 amino acids. CDR1 SGHTA and CDR2 FQGNSA come from the germline V gene. The CDR3 sequence: CASSRTSGNQETQCF. In DNA, the CDR3 is TGCGCCAGCAGCCGGACTAGCGGGAATCAAGAGACCCAGTGCTTC.

V gene TRBV27 combines with J gene TRBJ2-1; 12 bases are a match to TRBD2. The germline gives CDR1 MNHEY, CDR2 SMNVEV (reference sequence). The CDR3 extends over 19 amino acids. With 4 bases clipped from V and 3 bases from J, the junction kept 13 bases outside the gene matches. The CDR3 sequence: CASSSGLAGPLVGYNEQFF. CDR3 sequence (DNA): TGTGCCAGCAGTTCGGGACTAGCGGGTCCTCTTGTGGGCTACAATGAGCAGTTCTTC.

This clonotype has just a few counts. The V call is TRBV7-2, the J call TRBJ2-7; 9 bases align to TRBD2. Losses at the gene ends were 2 bases for V and 0 bases for J; bases not matched to a gene: 2. CDR3 length: 15 amino acids. Germline CDR1 is SGHTA and CDR2 is FQGNSA. CDR3 in amino acids: CASSLRLAASYEQYF. As DNA, the CDR3 is TGTGCCAGCAGCTTAAGACTAGCGGCCTCCTACGAGCAGTACTTC. Filled out from reference TRBV7-2 and TRBJ2-7, the complete variable domain reads GAGVSQSPSNKVTEKGKDVELRCDPISGHTALYWYRQSLGQGLEFLIYFQGNSAPDKSGLPSDRFSAERTGGSVSTLTIQRTQQEDSAVYLCASSLRLAASYEQYFGPGTRLTVT.

V is TRBV3-1 and J is TRBJ2-3, with 13 bases aligning to TRBD2. The CDR3 consists of 17 residues. V was pared by 0 bases and J by 5 bases, with 5 bases of the junction left unmatched. Germline V gene lookup returns CDR1 LGHDT and CDR2 YNNKEL (reference sequence). CDR3 sequence (DNA): TGTGCCAGCAGCCAAGAACAACTAGCGGGAGGGGAAGATACGCAGTATTTT. As protein: CASSQEQLAGGEDTQYF.

This sequence joins TRBV5-5 and TRBJ2-7, with TRBD1 matching over 7 bases. Germline V gives CDR1 SGHKS, CDR2 YYEKEE (reference sequence). The V segment lost 5 bases and the J segment 2 bases; nucleotides outside the gene matches: 10. The CDR3 covers 15 residues. DNA of the CDR3: TGTGCCAGCAGACCTTACGGCGACAGGGCCTACGAGCAGTACTTC. This sequence encodes CASRPYGDRAYEQYF.